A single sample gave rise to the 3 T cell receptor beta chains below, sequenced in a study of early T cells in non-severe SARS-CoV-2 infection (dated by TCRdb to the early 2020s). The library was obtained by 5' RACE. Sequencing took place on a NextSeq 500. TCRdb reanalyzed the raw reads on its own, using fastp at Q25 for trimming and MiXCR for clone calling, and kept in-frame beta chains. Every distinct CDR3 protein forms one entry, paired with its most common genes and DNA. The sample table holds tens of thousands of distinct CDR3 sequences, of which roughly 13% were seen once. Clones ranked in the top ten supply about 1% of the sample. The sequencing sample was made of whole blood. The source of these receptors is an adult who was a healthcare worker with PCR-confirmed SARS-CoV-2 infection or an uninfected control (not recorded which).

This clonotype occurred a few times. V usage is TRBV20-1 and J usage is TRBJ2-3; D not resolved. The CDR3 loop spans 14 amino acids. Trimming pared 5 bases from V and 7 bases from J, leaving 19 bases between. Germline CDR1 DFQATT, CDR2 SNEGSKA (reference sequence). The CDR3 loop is CSAEWPPSLYTQYF. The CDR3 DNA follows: TGCAGTGCTGAGTGGCCCCCGAGTTTGTATACGCAGTATTTT.

In DNA, the CDR3 is TGTGCCAGTAGTATTCCCTCGGGGGCGCGGAATTCACCCCTCCACTTT. Its translation is CASSIPSGARNSPLHF. The V call is TRBV19, the J call TRBJ1-6, with D tentatively TRBD1 (6 bases). V gave up 3 bases and J gave up 7 bases, with 16 bases separating them. CDR1 is LNHDA and CDR2 is SQIVND in the germline V gene (reference sequence). This CDR3 has 16 residues.

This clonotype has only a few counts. CDR3 DNA: TGCAGTGCTAGAGACTACAGCCAAGAGACCCAGTACTTC. It specifies CSARDYSQETQYF. The chain combines TRBV20-1 with TRBJ2-5; no clear D gene. Germline CDR1 DFQATT, CDR2 SNEGSKA (reference sequence). The CDR3 has 13 residues. Trimming removed 0 bases from V and 1 base from J, with 6 bases in between.